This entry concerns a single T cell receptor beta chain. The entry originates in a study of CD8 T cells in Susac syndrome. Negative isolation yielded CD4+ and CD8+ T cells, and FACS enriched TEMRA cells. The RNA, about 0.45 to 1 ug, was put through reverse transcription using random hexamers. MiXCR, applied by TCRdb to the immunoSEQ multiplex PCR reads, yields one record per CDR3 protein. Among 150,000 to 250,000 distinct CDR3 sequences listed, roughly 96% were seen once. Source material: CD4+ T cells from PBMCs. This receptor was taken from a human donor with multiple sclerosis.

This CDR3 reads CASSYGNRGYEQYF. The CDR3 nucleotides read TGTGCCAGCAGTTACGGGAACAGGGGTTACGAGCAGTACTTC. This chain joins TRBV6-5 and TRBJ2-7; 7 bases map to TRBD1. The CDR3 runs to 14 residues. Germline V lookup: CDR1 MNHEY, CDR2 SVGAGI. V was clipped by 2 bases and J by 4 bases; unmatched bases: 5.